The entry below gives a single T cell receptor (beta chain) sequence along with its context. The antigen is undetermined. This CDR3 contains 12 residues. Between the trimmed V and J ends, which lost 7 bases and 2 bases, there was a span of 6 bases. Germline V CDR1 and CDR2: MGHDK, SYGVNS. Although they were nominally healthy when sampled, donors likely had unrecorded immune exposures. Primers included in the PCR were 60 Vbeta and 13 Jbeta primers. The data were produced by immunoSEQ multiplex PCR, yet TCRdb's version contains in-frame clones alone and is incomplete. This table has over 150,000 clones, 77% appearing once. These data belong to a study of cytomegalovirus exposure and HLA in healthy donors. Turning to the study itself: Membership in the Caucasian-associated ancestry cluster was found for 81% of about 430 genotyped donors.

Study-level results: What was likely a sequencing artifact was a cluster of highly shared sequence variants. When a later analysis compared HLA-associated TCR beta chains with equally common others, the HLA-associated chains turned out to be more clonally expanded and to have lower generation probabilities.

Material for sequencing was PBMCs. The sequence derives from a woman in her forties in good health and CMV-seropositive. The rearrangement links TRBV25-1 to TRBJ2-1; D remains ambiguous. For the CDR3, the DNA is TGTGCCAGCACAAGCGCCTACAATGAGCAGTTCTTC. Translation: CASTSAYNEQFF.